Listed below are T cell receptor beta chains from one sample, sequenced in a study of immune characteristics of hereditary and idiopathic chronic pancreatitis. Generated by immunoSEQ multiplex PCR, the TCRdb table keeps only in-frame clones and is missing some. This table holds about 14,000 clones, less than 75% found once. The sequenced material came from pancreas tissue with hereditary chronic pancreatitis. These TCRs come from a human donor with chronic pancreatitis. The CDR3 runs from the conserved cysteine through the conserved F or W. D genes are given only for firm matches. Clone size is shown for a subset of rows, as once, few, many or a class of expanded clone.

clone_size	v_call	d_call	j_call	cdr3_aa	cdr3_nt
NA	TRBV7-6	NA	TRBJ2-5	CASSPSPGTQETQYF	TGTGCCAGCAGCCCGTCCCCAGGGACACAAGAGACCCAGTACTTC
few	TRBV3-1/TRBV3-2	TRBD1	TRBJ1-1	CASSYQEPINRGGGTEAFF	TGTGCCAGCAGCTACCAAGAACCGATCAACAGGGGAGGGGGGACTGAAGCTTTCTTT
NA	TRBV2	NA	TRBJ2-1	CASSDYNNEQFF	TGTGCCAGCAGCGACTACAACAATGAGCAGTTCTTC
once	TRBV7-9	TRBD2	TRBJ2-7	CASSLTSGSSYEQYF	TGTGCCAGCAGCTTGACTAGCGGGAGCTCCTACGAGCAGTACTTC
once	TRBV7-2	TRBD2	TRBJ2-2	CASSLRTSGMVGELFF	TGTGCCAGCAGCCTCCGGACTAGCGGGATGGTCGGGGAGCTGTTTTTT
NA	TRBV9	NA	TRBJ2-1	CASSVAEGTYNEQFF	TGTGCCAGCAGCGTAGCGGAGGGGACCTACAATGAGCAGTTCTTC
NA	TRBV24-1	NA	TRBJ2-1	CATSDTRDRHNNEQFF	TGTGCCACCAGTGATACACGTGACAGACATAATAATGAGCAGTTCTTC
NA	TRBV19	NA	TRBJ2-3	CASSTQTSSTDTQYF	TGTGCCAGTAGCACCCAGACGTCTAGCACAGATACGCAGTATTTT
NA	TRBV5-1	NA	TRBJ2-1	CASSLQPQGSSYNEQFF	TGCGCCAGCAGCTTGCAACCCCAGGGGAGCTCCTACAATGAGCAGTTCTTC
NA	TRBV19	NA	TRBJ2-7	CASSIKPGGSYEQYF	TGTGCCAGTAGTATAAAACCTGGGGGATCCTACGAGCAGTACTTC
NA	TRBV6-1	TRBD1	TRBJ1-1	CASSEERMGQGTFF	TGTGCCAGCAGTGAAGAGAGAATGGGACAGGGGACTTTCTTT
NA	TRBV6-5	TRBD1	TRBJ1-3	CASTGGSAGNTIYF	TGTGCCAGCACAGGGGGGTCCGCTGGAAACACCATATATTTT
NA	TRBV28	NA	TRBJ2-1	CASTEGGSEQFF	TGTGCCAGCACCGAGGGGGGGAGTGAGCAGTTCTTC
NA	TRBV18	NA	TRBJ2-5	CASSPYQETQYF	TGTGCCAGCTCACCTTACCAAGAGACCCAGTACTTC
NA	TRBV14	TRBD1	TRBJ2-4	CASSQDLGQIQYF	TGTGCCAGCAGCCAAGATTTGGGACAGATTCAGTACTTC
NA	TRBV9	TRBD1	TRBJ1-5	CASSLETGQPQHF	TGTGCCAGCAGCCTCGAGACAGGGCAGCCCCAGCATTTT
NA	TRBV6-4	NA	TRBJ2-2	CASSDLAGTGDAGELFF	TGTGCCAGCAGTGACCTAGCGGGGACAGGGGACGCCGGGGAGCTGTTTTTT
NA	TRBV28	NA	TRBJ2-3	CASSSAGVRADTQYF	TGTGCCAGCAGTTCGGCCGGGGTTCGGGCAGATACGCAGTATTTT
NA	TRBV5-1	NA	TRBJ1-2	CASNVGSGTYVGYTF	TGCGCCAGCAATGTGGGTAGCGGGACCTATGTCGGCTACACCTTC
NA	TRBV7-9	TRBD2	TRBJ2-4	CASRSTSGDNIQYF	TGTGCCAGCAGATCAACTAGCGGAGACAACATTCAGTACTTC
medium-sized	TRBV6-4	TRBD2	TRBJ2-3	CASSQTSGNSDTQYF	TGTGCCAGCAGTCAGACTAGCGGGAATTCAGATACGCAGTATTTT
NA	TRBV27	TRBD1	TRBJ1-1	CASRSRGGHMNTEAFF	TGTGCCAGCAGAAGCAGGGGGGGCCACATGAACACTGAAGCTTTCTTT
few	TRBV7-8	NA	TRBJ2-7	CASSPAYPEQYF	TGTGCCAGCAGCCCTGCGTATCCCGAGCAGTACTTC
NA	TRBV14	NA	TRBJ2-5	CASSLGLRKTQYF	TGTGCCAGCAGCCTCGGACTACGGAAGACCCAGTACTTC
NA	TRBV30	TRBD2	TRBJ2-2	CAWSALLAGHTGELFF	TGTGCCTGGAGTGCCCTACTAGCGGGACACACCGGGGAGCTGTTTTTT
NA	TRBV6-5	NA	TRBJ1-5	CASRDRSTNQPQHF	TGTGCCAGCAGAGACAGGTCCACGAATCAGCCCCAGCATTTT
few	TRBV2	NA	TRBJ2-1	CASTRRLSDNEQFF	TGTGCCAGCACCAGGCGGCTAAGCGACAATGAGCAGTTCTTC
once	TRBV6-4	NA	TRBJ1-6	CASSDVENSPLHF	TGTGCCAGCAGTGACGTTGAGAATTCACCCCTCCACTTT
NA	TRBV6-5	NA	TRBJ1-5	CASSYAYRRQPQHF	TGTGCCAGCAGTTACGCGTACCGTAGGCAGCCCCAGCATTTT
NA	TRBV6-2/TRBV6-3	NA	TRBJ2-3	CASSPWLRGRTDTQYF	TGTGCCAGCAGCCCTTGGCTGCGCGGTCGCACAGATACGCAGTATTTT
NA	TRBV10-3	TRBD2	TRBJ2-1	CAISERLAGVNEQFF	TGTGCCATCAGTGAACGGCTAGCGGGAGTGAATGAGCAGTTCTTC
NA	TRBV25-1	TRBD1	TRBJ1-6	CASRLDRVGSPLHF	TGTGCCAGCAGACTAGACAGGGTTGGCTCACCCCTCCACTTT
once	TRBV19	NA	TRBJ2-6	CATLGSNVLTF	TGTGCCACTTTGGGGTCCAACGTCCTGACTTTC
NA	TRBV18	NA	TRBJ2-3	CASSQSRGRWTDTQYF	TGTGCCAGCTCACAGTCCAGGGGGAGGTGGACAGATACGCAGTATTTT
once	TRBV25-1	NA	TRBJ2-3	CASSERAGTDTQYF	TGTGCCAGCAGTGAAAGAGCGGGCACAGATACGCAGTATTTT
NA	TRBV28	TRBD2	TRBJ2-1	CASSFPLAGVGNEQFF	TGTGCCAGCAGTTTCCCCCTGGCGGGAGTGGGGAATGAGCAGTTCTTC
NA	TRBV7-9	NA	TRBJ2-7	CASSAEGYEQYF	TGTGCCAGCAGCGCCGAGGGTTACGAGCAGTACTTC
NA	TRBV21-1	NA	TRBJ1-1	CASSKGGHYTEAFF	TGTGCCAGCAGCAAAGGGGGACACTACACTGAAGCTTTCTTT
NA	TRBV19	NA	TRBJ2-7	CASSLSQISYEQYF	TGTGCCAGTAGTTTATCACAGATATCCTACGAGCAGTACTTC
medium-sized	TRBV30	NA	TRBJ2-2	CAWNGGTVNTGELFF	TGTGCCTGGAATGGGGGGACAGTGAACACCGGGGAGCTGTTTTTT
few	TRBV30	NA	TRBJ2-1	CACPVGVDYNEQFF	TGTGCCTGCCCCGTAGGGGTGGACTACAATGAGCAGTTCTTC
NA	TRBV28	TRBD1	TRBJ2-3	CASSLFGQGADTQYF	TGTGCCAGCAGTTTATTCGGACAGGGGGCAGATACGCAGTATTTT
NA	TRBV12-3/TRBV12-4	NA	TRBJ1-5	CASSENQPQHF	TGTGCCAGCAGTGAGAATCAGCCCCAGCATTTT
NA	TRBV3-1/TRBV3-2	NA	TRBJ2-7	CASSQDVVGVRGQYF	TGTGCCAGCAGCCAAGACGTAGTCGGAGTTAGAGGGCAGTACTTC
NA	TRBV3-1/TRBV3-2	TRBD1	TRBJ1-6	CASSRGTVPPLHF	TGTGCCAGCAGCCGAGGGACAGTCCCACCCCTCCACTTT
few	TRBV19	NA	TRBJ1-1	CASNHDSQAFF	TGTGCCAGTAACCACGACTCTCAAGCTTTCTTT
NA	TRBV12-3/TRBV12-4	TRBD2	TRBJ2-7	CASSFGGRGEQYF	TGTGCCAGCAGTTTCGGCGGGAGGGGGGAGCAGTACTTC